This is a list of T cell receptor beta chains from one sample in a study of CD8 T cells in ankylosing spondylitis. MiXCR, applied by TCRdb to the 5' RACE reads, yields one record per CDR3 protein. In the table there are some 800,000 distinct CDR3 sequences, 12% of which are singletons. Sequenced sample: blood, either unsorted or a sorted T cell fraction (not recorded which). The receptors here all came from a male donor with ankylosing spondylitis. The conserved cysteine and the conserved F or W are not part of the CDR3 here.

ASSPAFLQGYYNEQF	TRBV18	TRBJ2-1
SVGQTDTEAF	TRBV29-1	TRBJ1-1
ASSLGNTDTEAF	TRBV7-3	TRBJ1-1
ASSFLAKRGDYEQY	TRBV7-9	TRBJ2-7
ASSLRAPQGPINEQF	TRBV5-5	TRBJ2-1
ASSSLTGRNSPLH	TRBV7-2	TRBJ1-6
ASSSRGPLDTEAF	TRBV5-1	TRBJ1-1
SADWGGGYNEQF	TRBV20-1	TRBJ2-1
ASSYNSYEQY	TRBV6-5	TRBJ2-7
ASRHRGPSSYEQY	TRBV6-1	TRBJ2-7
ASSSSSLGSHEQY	TRBV7-9	TRBJ2-7
ASSPSWAQPQH	TRBV7-2	TRBJ1-5
ASSPPTGDSQETQY	TRBV18	TRBJ2-5
SARVHYGYT	TRBV20-1	TRBJ1-2
ASTGARSNTGELF	TRBV7-2	TRBJ2-2
SVARDNYGYT	TRBV20-1	TRBJ1-2
ASFYSALPNYGYT	TRBV18	TRBJ1-2
ASSTIQNTGELF	TRBV6-5	TRBJ2-2
SAKDQNMNTEAF	TRBV20-1	TRBJ1-1
ASSLKTGGFYEQY	TRBV12-3/TRBV12-4	TRBJ2-7
SARRGRDEQY	TRBV20-1	TRBJ2-7
ASRTTFGELF	TRBV12-3/TRBV12-4	TRBJ2-2
AIGNRVYEQY	TRBV10-3	TRBJ2-7
ASSQVKLAGALSYNEQF	TRBV4-1	TRBJ2-1
SAVHLKYFSGQDTGELF	TRBV20-1	TRBJ2-2
ASSLDRLGYEQY	TRBV5-1	TRBJ2-7
ASSEELGQGLNEQY	TRBV2	TRBJ2-7
ASSGSRGSNSPLH	TRBV2	TRBJ1-6
ASGPGLAADTQY	TRBV7-9	TRBJ2-3
ASSGTYDEQY	TRBV7-9	TRBJ2-7
ASSARLGNQPQH	TRBV5-6	TRBJ1-5
SATRLAGLDEQF	TRBV20-1	TRBJ2-1
ASSPGRGRSTEAF	TRBV27	TRBJ1-1
SARDGGGGAF	TRBV20-1	TRBJ1-1
ASSLSGRSRELF	TRBV7-9	TRBJ2-2
ASSSRGDRYNEQF	TRBV11-1	TRBJ2-1
ASSLKRTGIDEQF	TRBV7-9	TRBJ2-1
ASSQGRELF	TRBV4-1	TRBJ2-2
ASSYGGLKGGYEQY	TRBV5-1	TRBJ2-7
ASGTIRGGQY	TRBV27	TRBJ2-7
SAGNRFSFEQY	TRBV20-1	TRBJ2-7
ASSSGLSSHTDTQY	TRBV13	TRBJ2-3
ASSGPAGSMGETQY	TRBV10-2	TRBJ2-5
ASSLAVEDTQY	TRBV11-2	TRBJ2-3
ASSLDHRRLKNYNEQF	TRBV11-2	TRBJ2-1